Shown below are 20 T cell receptor beta chains from a single sample sequenced in a study of long-term antiretroviral therapy in people with HIV. The immunoSEQ assay was v3.0, run at survey level. Libraries were prepared by immunoSEQ multiplex PCR; TCRdb keeps only in-frame clonotypes and omits some of them. The top ten hold more than 7% of the sample, which has about 20,000 clones, 75% to 90% seen once. The sequencing used unsorted PBMCs, collected 4.2 years after starting antiretroviral therapy. The receptor set was obtained from a man aged 50 or older with HIV.

V is TRBV28 and J is TRBJ2-6, with D possibly being TRBD1 or TRBD2 (5 bases each). In germline, CDR1 is MDHEN, CDR2 SYDVKM. The CDR3 has 15 amino acids. Trimming stripped 5 bases from V and 4 bases from J, with 12 bases between. The CDR3, as DNA: TGTGCCAGCAGTGGGGCCGGCGGGGGGGCCAACGTCCTGACTTTC. Protein sequence: CASSGAGGGANVLTF.

V gene TRBV6-1 combines with J gene TRBJ2-2, with D possibly called TRBD1 or TRBD2 (5 bases each). Germline CDR1 reads MNHNS; CDR2 reads SASEGT. Trimming cost V 7 bases and J 2 bases, with 8 bases left between them. This CDR3 is 13 amino acids long. This chain's CDR3 is CASTGTNTGELFF. The CDR3 DNA reads TGTGCCAGCACCGGGACCAACACCGGGGAGCTGTTTTTT.

This chain joins TRBV5-5 and TRBJ2-2; 7 bases align to TRBD1. The CDR3 extends over 16 amino acids. Germline-derived CDR1 and CDR2 are SGHKS and YYEKEE (reference sequence). V gave up 5 bases and J gave up 0 bases; unmatched junction bases: 7. CDR3 nucleotides: TGTGCCAGCAGGTCTGACAGGGCCCCGAACACCGGGGAGCTGTTTTTT. Its protein product is CASRSDRAPNTGELFF.

V usage is TRBV5-5 and J usage is TRBJ1-2; maybe TRBD1 (6 bases). Trimming removed 1 base at V and 4 bases at J, with 20 bases between. Per germline, CDR1 SGHKS and CDR2 YYEKEE (reference sequence). This CDR3 comprises 17 residues. This chain's CDR3 is CASSLNLGGGFPYGYTF. The CDR3 nucleotides read TGTGCCAGCAGCTTGAACCTCGGTGGGGGCTTCCCCTATGGCTACACCTTC.

The rearrangement uses TRBV6-1 and TRBJ1-2; 10 nucleotides line up with TRBD1. V lost 7 bases to trimming and J lost 2 bases; unmatched junction nucleotides: 4. Germline CDR1 reads MNHNS; CDR2 reads SASEGT. The CDR3 length is 14 residues. DNA for the CDR3: TGTGCCAGCATTGGGACAGGGGCAAACTATGGCTACACCTTC. Protein product: CASIGTGANYGYTF.

V usage is TRBV14 and J usage is TRBJ2-2; D uncertain. This CDR3 is built from 14 residues. Trimming took 0 bases from V and 2 from J, leaving 4 bases between them. Germline V gives CDR1 SGHDN, CDR2 FVKESK. CDR3 sequence: CASSQDINTGELFF. CDR3 sequence (DNA): TGTGCCAGCAGCCAAGATATAAACACCGGGGAGCTGTTTTTT.

This sequence joins TRBV10-3 and TRBJ1-2, with a possible D match to TRBD1 (5 bases). The CDR3 loop spans 12 amino acids. CDR1 is ENHRY and CDR2 is SYGVKD in the germline V gene. V shed 11 bases and J shed 5 bases, with 15 bases lying between them. CDR3 bases: TGTGCCGCCGGCGGGGGGTCTTATGGCTACACCTTC. Translated: CAAGGGSYGYTF.

The rearrangement joins TRBV4-2 to TRBJ2-7, with 10 bases matching TRBD1. CDR3 length: 15 residues. CDR1 and CDR2 from the germline V gene are LGHNA and YNFKEQ. With 0 bases clipped from V and 6 bases from J, the junction kept 5 bases outside the gene matches. The CDR3 coding sequence is TGTGCCAGCAGCCAAGATACGGGACAGGGGTCCGAGCAGTACTTC. This translates into CASSQDTGQGSEQYF.

By proportion, this clone is medium-sized. The chain has TRBV7-9 and TRBJ2-7; D tentatively fits TRBD1 or TRBD2 (5 bases each). With 4 bases removed from V and 2 bases from J, the gap between germline ends came to 15 bases. This CDR3 contains 15 residues. From germline, CDR1 is SEHNR and CDR2 FQNEAQ (reference sequence). CDR3 bases: TGTGCCAGCAGCTCAGACAGCCTGGAGGCCTACGAGCAGTACTTC. Translated, it gives CASSSDSLEAYEQYF. Drawing the rest from reference TRBV7-9 and TRBJ2-7, the complete variable domain is DTGVSQNPRHKITKRGQNVTFRCDPISEHNRLYWYRQTLGQGPEFLTYFQNEAQLEKSRLLSDRFSAERPKGSFSTLEIQRTEQGDSAMYLCASSSDSLEAYEQYFGPGTRLTVT.

This chain joins TRBV7-9 and TRBJ1-1; D unresolved. In germline, CDR1 is SEHNR, CDR2 FQNEAQ (reference sequence). The CDR3 is made up of 15 amino acids. Trimming removed 4 bases from V and 0 bases from J, with 12 bases in between. In nucleotides, the CDR3 is TGTGCCAGCAGCTCTCGGTTGGGAATGAACACTGAAGCTTTCTTT. It codes for CASSSRLGMNTEAFF. Full variable domain (missing parts from reference TRBV7-9 and TRBJ1-1): DTGVSQNPRHKITKRGQNVTFRCDPISEHNRLYWYRQTLGQGPEFLTYFQNEAQLEKSRLLSDRFSAERPKGSFSTLEIQRTEQGDSAMYLCASSSRLGMNTEAFFGQGTRLTVV.

The rearrangement joins TRBV6-1 to TRBJ1-2, with 9 bases aligning to TRBD1. Germline V gives CDR1 MNHNS, CDR2 SASEGT. The length of the CDR3 is 16 residues. After removal of 4 bases from V and 5 bases from J, the junction contained 11 bases not matched to a gene. The CDR3 DNA reads TGTGCCAGCAGTGCACAGGGGGCCACCCTGCGGTATGGCTACACCTTC. Amino acid sequence: CASSAQGATLRYGYTF.

This sequence joins TRBV9 and TRBJ2-2; TRBD1 aligns across 9 bases. Per germline, CDR1 SGDLS and CDR2 YYNGEE. Trimming cost V 0 bases and J 6 bases; bases outside gene matches: 12. This CDR3 has 18 amino acids. This chain's CDR3 is CASSVVIVGQGQAGELFF. The CDR3 DNA follows: TGTGCCAGCAGCGTAGTAATAGTGGGACAGGGTCAGGCCGGGGAGCTGTTTTTT.

This clone was recorded once. The chain uses TRBV30 and TRBJ2-7; perhaps D is TRBD1 or TRBD2 (5 bases each). This CDR3 contains 14 residues. Trimming removed 3 bases from V and 3 bases from J, with 15 bases in between. The V gene's germline CDR1 is GTSNPN and CDR2 SVGIG (reference sequence). CDR3 amino acids: CAWRAFPGLYEQYF. The DNA for the CDR3 is TGTGCCTGGAGGGCTTTCCCGGGGCTCTACGAGCAGTACTTC.

The chain is built from TRBV4-3 and TRBJ2-3; D might be TRBD2 (7 bases). The CDR3 loop spans 17 amino acids. V lost 0 bases and J lost 3, with 16 bases in between. Germline CDR1 LGHNA, CDR2 YSLEER. The chain's CDR3 is CASSQDPTGGPTDTQYF. In nucleotides, the CDR3 is TGCGCCAGCAGCCAAGATCCAACCGGGGGGCCGACAGATACGCAGTATTTT.

This clone is medium-sized in the sample. The gene calls are TRBV2 and TRBJ1-1; the D is unclear. V was clipped by 3 bases and J by 2 bases, with 7 bases between them. Germline V gene sequence: CDR1 SNHLY, CDR2 FYNNEI. The CDR3 is 13 residues long. The CDR3 is CASSDWGNTEAFF. CDR3 sequence (DNA): TGTGCCAGCAGTGATTGGGGAAACACTGAAGCTTTCTTT.

This sequence joins TRBV6-1 and TRBJ1-1; D is possibly TRBD1 (5 bases). V was trimmed by 7 bases and J by 4 bases, leaving 16 bases between them. The germline V gene has CDR1 MNHNS and CDR2 SASEGT. The CDR3 length is 14 residues. CDR3 residues: CASTGAVGGTEAFF. As DNA, the CDR3 is TGTGCCAGCACCGGGGCTGTGGGGGGCACTGAAGCTTTCTTT.

The chain carries TRBV19 and TRBJ1-2; weak D call: TRBD1 (5 bases). Germline CDR1 is LNHDA and CDR2 is SQIVND (reference sequence). Between the trimmed V and J ends, which lost 7 bases and 6 bases, there was a span of 21 bases. The CDR3 has 15 residues. CDR3 region: CASIQPGRPGDGYTF. The CDR3 DNA sequence: TGTGCCAGTATCCAGCCGGGACGCCCGGGAGATGGCTACACCTTC.

This rearrangement joins TRBV7-9 to TRBJ2-1, with 8 bases aligning to TRBD1. Germline V gene lookup returns CDR1 SEHNR and CDR2 FQNEAQ (reference sequence). CDR3 size: 15 residues. Losses at the gene ends were 5 bases for V and 6 bases for J; bases not matched to a gene: 9. The CDR3 loop reads CASSPPGQAFNEQFF. The DNA of the CDR3 is TGTGCCAGCAGCCCCCCGGGACAGGCGTTCAATGAGCAGTTCTTC. Using reference TRBV7-9 and TRBJ2-1 for the parts outside the CDR3, the full variable domain is DTGVSQNPRHKITKRGQNVTFRCDPISEHNRLYWYRQTLGQGPEFLTYFQNEAQLEKSRLLSDRFSAERPKGSFSTLEIQRTEQGDSAMYLCASSPPGQAFNEQFFGPGTRLTVL.

This CDR3 reads CASSFPGPEQYF. CDR3 coding DNA: TGCGCCAGCAGCTTCCCAGGACCCGAGCAGTACTTC. The V gene is TRBV5-1, the J gene TRBJ2-7, with unresolved D. This CDR3 has 12 amino acids. Trimming took 2 bases from V and 6 from J, leaving 9 bases between them. Germline loops: CDR1 SGHRS, CDR2 YFSETQ.

The chain carries TRBV9 and TRBJ2-7; TRBD1 aligns across 8 bases. This CDR3 is built from 19 residues. V dropped 0 bases and J dropped 2; count of bases not matched to a gene: 16. The germline V gene has CDR1 SGDLS and CDR2 YYNGEE. The CDR3 spells CASSVDEVGGDRPTYEQYF. The CDR3 region has the DNA TGTGCCAGCAGCGTAGACGAGGTCGGAGGGGACAGGCCCACCTACGAGCAGTACTTC.